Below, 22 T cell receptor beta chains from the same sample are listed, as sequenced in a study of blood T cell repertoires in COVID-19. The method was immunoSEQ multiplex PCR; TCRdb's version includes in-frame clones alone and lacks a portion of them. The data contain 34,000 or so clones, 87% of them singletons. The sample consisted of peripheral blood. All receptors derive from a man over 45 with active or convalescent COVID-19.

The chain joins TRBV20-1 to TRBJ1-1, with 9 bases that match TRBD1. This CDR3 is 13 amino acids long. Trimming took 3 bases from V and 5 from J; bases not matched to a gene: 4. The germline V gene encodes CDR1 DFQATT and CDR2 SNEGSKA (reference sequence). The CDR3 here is CSASRDRETEAFF. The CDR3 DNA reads TGCAGTGCTAGTAGGGACAGGGAGACTGAAGCTTTCTTT.

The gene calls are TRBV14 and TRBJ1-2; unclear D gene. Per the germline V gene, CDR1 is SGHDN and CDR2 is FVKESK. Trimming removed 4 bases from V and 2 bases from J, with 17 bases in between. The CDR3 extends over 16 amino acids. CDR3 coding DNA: TGTGCCAGCAGCCTAACTTTTTCCGGGAGAAACTATGGCTACACCTTC. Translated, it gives CASSLTFSGRNYGYTF.

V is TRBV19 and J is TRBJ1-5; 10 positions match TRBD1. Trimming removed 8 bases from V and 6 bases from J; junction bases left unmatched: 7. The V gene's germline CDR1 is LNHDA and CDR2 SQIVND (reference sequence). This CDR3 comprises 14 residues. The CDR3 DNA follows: TGTGCCAGTGGAGCGACAGGGGGCATTCAGCCCCAGCATTTT. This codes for CASGATGGIQPQHF.

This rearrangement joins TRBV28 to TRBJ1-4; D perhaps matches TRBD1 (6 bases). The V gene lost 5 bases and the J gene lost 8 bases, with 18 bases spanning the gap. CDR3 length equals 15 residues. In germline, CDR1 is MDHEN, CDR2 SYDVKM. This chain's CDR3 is CASSESYGTNEKLFF. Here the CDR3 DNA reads TGTGCCAGCAGTGAGAGCTACGGGACAAACGAAAAACTGTTTTTT.

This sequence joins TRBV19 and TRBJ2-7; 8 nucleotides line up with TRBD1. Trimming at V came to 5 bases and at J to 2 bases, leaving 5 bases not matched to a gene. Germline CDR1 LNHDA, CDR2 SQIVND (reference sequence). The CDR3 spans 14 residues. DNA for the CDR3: TGTGCCAGTAGTCCAACAGGGGGGCCCTACGAGCAGTACTTC. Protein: CASSPTGGPYEQYF.

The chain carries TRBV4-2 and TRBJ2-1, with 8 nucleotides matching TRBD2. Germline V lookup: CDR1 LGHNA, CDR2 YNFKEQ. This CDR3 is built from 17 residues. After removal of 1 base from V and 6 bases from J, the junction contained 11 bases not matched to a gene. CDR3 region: CASSQVSGLGGPNEQFF. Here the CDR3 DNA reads TGTGCCAGCAGCCAAGTTTCGGGACTAGGAGGCCCCAATGAGCAGTTCTTC.

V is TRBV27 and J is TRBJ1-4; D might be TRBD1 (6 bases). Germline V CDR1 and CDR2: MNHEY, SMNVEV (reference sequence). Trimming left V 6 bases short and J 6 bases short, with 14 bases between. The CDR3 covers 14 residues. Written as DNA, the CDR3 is TGTGCCAGCAGGGGGTGGGCAGGGGATGAAAAACTGTTTTTT. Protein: CASRGWAGDEKLFF.

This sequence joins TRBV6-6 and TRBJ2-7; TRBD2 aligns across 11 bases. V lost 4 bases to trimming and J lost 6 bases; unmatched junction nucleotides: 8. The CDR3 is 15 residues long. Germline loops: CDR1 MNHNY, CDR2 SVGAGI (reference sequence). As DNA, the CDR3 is TGTGCCAGCAGTTCCCCACTAGCGGGAGCGTTCGAGCAGTACTTC. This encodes CASSSPLAGAFEQYF.

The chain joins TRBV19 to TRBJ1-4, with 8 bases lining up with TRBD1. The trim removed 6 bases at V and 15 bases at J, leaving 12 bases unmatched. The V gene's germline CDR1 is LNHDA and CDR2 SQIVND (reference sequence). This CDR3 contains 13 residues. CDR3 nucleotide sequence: TGTGCCAGTAGATCCCAGGGACAGGTCATTATGTTTTTT. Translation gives CASRSQGQVIMFF.

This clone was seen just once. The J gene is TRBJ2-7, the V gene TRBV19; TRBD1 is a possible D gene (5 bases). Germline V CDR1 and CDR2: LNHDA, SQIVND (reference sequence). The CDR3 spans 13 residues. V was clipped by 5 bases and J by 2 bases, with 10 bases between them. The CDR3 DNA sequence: TGTGCCAGTAGTTCAAGACAGCCCTACGAGCAGTACTTC. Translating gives CASSSRQPYEQYF.

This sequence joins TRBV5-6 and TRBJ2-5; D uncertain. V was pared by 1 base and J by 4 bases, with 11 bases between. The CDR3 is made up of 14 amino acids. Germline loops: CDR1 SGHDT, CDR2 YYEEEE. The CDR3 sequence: CASSLNTDRETQYF. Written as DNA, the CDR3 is TGTGCCAGCAGCTTGAATACAGATCGAGAGACCCAGTACTTC.

DNA for the CDR3: TGTGCCAGCAGCCTTCGCCGGACTCCCAATGAGCAGTTCTTC. Its translation: CASSLRRTPNEQFF. The chain has TRBV11-3 and TRBJ2-1; the D gene is possibly TRBD2 (5 bases). V dropped 5 bases and J dropped 6 bases, with 14 bases sitting between them. The CDR3 runs to 14 residues. Germline V CDR1 and CDR2: SGHNT, YENEEA.

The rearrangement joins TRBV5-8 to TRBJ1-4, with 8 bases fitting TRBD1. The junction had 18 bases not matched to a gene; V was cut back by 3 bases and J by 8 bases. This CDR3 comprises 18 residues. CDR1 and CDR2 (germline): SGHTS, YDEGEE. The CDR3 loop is CASSSGTGTPNYGEKLFF. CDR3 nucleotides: TGTGCCAGCAGCTCCGGGACAGGAACGCCTAACTATGGGGAAAAACTGTTTTTT.

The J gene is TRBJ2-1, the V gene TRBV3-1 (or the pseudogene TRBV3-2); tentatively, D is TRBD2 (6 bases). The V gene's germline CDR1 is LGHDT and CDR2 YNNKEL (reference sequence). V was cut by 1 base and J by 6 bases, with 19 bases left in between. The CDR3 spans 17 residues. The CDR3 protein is CASSQVGGSGLRNEQFF. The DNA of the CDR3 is TGTGCCAGCAGCCAAGTCGGGGGAAGCGGGCTTCGCAATGAGCAGTTCTTC.

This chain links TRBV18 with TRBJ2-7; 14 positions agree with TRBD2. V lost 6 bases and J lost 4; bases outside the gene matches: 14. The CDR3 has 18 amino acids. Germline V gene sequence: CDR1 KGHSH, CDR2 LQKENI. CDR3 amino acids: CASSYLGTSGRVFYEQYF. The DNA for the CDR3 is TGTGCCAGCTCGTACCTCGGGACTAGCGGGAGAGTTTTTTACGAGCAGTACTTC.

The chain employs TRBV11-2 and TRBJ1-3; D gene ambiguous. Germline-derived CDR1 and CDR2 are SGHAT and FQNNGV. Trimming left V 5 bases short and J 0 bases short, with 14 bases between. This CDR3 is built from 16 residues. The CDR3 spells CASSPRVQFSGNTIYF. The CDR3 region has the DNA TGTGCCAGCAGCCCGAGGGTGCAGTTCTCTGGAAACACCATATATTTT.

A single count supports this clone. The CDR3 sequence: CASSVEAQGGTEAFF. The CDR3 bases are TGTGCCAGCAGCGTAGAAGCGCAGGGGGGCACTGAAGCTTTCTTT. The J gene is TRBJ1-1, the V gene TRBV9; TRBD1 matches at 7 bases. Germline CDR1 is SGDLS and CDR2 is YYNGEE. V shed 0 bases, J shed 4 bases, and the junction held 6 bases outside the gene matches. CDR3 length: 15 residues.

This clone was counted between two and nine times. In DNA form, the CDR3 reads TGTGCCAGCAGTTTAAATGGTATGACAAGCTATGGCTACACCTTC. Translation: CASSLNGMTSYGYTF. The chain recombines TRBV28 with TRBJ1-2; D remains unclear. The V and J ends lost 2 bases and 4 bases respectively, with 14 bases between them. Germline-derived CDR1 and CDR2 are MDHEN and SYDVKM. The CDR3 runs to 15 residues.

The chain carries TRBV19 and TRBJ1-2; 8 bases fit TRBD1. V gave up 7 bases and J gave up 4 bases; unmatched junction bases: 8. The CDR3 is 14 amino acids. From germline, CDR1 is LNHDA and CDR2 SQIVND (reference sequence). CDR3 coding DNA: TGTGCCAGTAAGGCCGGGACAGGTGGCTATGGCTACACCTTC. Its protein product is CASKAGTGGYGYTF.

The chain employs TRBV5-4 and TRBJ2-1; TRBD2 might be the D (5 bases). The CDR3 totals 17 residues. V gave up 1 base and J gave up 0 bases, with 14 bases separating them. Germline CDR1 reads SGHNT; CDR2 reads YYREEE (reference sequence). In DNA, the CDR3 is TGTGCCAGCAGCTTGTTGTATTTGGGGAGCTCCTACAATGAGCAGTTCTTC. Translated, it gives CASSLLYLGSSYNEQFF. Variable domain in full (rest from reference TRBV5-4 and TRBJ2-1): ETGVTQSPTHLIKTRGQQVTLRCSSQSGHNTVSWYQQALGQGPQFIFQYYREEENGRGNFPPRFSGLQFPNYSSELNVNALELDDSALYLCASSLLYLGSSYNEQFFGPGTRLTVL.

CDR3 residues: CASSSQGSPLHF. The CDR3 DNA reads TGTGCCAGCAGTTCCCAGGGTTCACCCCTCCACTTT. V gene TRBV6-5 combines with J gene TRBJ1-6; possible D gene TRBD1, 5 bases. The germline V gene encodes CDR1 MNHEY and CDR2 SVGAGI. Trimming took off 4 bases at V and 9 bases at J, with 7 bases between the two ends. There are 12 residues in the CDR3.

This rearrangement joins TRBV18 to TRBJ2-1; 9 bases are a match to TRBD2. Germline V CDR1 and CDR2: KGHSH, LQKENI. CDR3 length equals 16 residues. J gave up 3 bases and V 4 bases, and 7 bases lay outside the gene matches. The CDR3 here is CASSRLREGIYNEQFF. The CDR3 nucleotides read TGTGCCAGCTCACGGTTGCGGGAGGGCATCTACAATGAGCAGTTCTTC.